This TCR beta chain appears in the sequencing data of a study of shared clonotypes between healthy human individuals. Terminally differentiated effector memory CD45RA+ cells were excluded from the naive CD8 cells, which were CD45RO-negative and positively selected for CCR7. The V gene lost 5 bases and the J gene lost 7 bases, with 17 bases spanning the gap. The germline gives CDR1 SGHAT, CDR2 FQNNGV. CDR3 length: 14 amino acids. Generated by immunoSEQ multiplex PCR, the TCRdb table keeps only in-frame clones and is missing some. The sample lists 660,000 or so clones, approximately 96% occurring once.

The specimen sequenced was naive CD8+ T cells sorted from blood. The TCR comes from a woman aged 30 to 39 in good health. The V gene is TRBV11-2, the J gene TRBJ2-5, with TRBD2 as a possible D gene (6 bases). DNA for the CDR3: TGTGCCAGCAGCCCTATTTGGGGGGAGGCGACCCAGTACTTC. Translation: CASSPIWGEATQYF. Supplemented by reference TRBV11-2 and TRBJ2-5, the full variable domain reads EAGVAQSPRYKIIEKRQSVAFWCNPISGHATLYWYQQILGQGPKLLIQFQNNGVVDDSQLPKDRFSAERLKGVDSTLKIQPAKLEDSAVYLCASSPIWGEATQYFGPGTRLLVL.